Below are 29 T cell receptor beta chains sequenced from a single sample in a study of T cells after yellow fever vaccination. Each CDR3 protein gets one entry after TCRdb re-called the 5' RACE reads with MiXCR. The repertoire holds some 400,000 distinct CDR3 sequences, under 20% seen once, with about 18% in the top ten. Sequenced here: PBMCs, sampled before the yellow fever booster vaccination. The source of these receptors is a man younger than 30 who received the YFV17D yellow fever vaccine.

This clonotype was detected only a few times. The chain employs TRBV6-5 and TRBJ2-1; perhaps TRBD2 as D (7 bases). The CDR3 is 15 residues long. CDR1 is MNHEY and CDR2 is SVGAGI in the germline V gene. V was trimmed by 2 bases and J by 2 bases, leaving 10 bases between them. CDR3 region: CASSYGGGPYNEQFF. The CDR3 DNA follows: TGTGCCAGCAGTTACGGCGGGGGCCCCTACAATGAGCAGTTCTTC.

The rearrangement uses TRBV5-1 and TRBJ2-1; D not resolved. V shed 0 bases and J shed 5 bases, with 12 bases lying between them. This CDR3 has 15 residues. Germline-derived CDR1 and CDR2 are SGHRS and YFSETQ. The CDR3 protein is CASSLEGIRNNEQFF. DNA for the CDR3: TGCGCCAGCAGCTTGGAGGGTATACGGAACAATGAGCAGTTCTTC.

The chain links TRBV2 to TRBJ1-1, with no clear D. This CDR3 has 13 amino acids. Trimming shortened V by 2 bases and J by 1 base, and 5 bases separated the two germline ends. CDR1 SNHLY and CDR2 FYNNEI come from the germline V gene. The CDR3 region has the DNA TGTGCCAGCAGTGAATTACCGAACACTGAAGCTTTCTTT. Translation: CASSELPNTEAFF.

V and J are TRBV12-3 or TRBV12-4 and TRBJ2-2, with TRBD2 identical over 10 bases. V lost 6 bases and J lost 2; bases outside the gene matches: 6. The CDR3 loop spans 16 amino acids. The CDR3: CASRLGLAVNTGELFF. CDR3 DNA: TGTGCCAGCAGACTCGGACTAGCGGTTAACACCGGGGAGCTGTTTTTT.

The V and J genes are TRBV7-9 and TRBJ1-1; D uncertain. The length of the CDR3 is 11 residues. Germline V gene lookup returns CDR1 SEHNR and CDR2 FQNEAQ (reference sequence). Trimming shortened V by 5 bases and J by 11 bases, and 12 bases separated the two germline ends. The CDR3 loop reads CASSPRIGAFF. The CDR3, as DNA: TGTGCCAGCAGCCCTAGGATCGGGGCTTTCTTT.

The DNA of the CDR3 is TGTGCCAGCAGCTATCCGGACTCAAGCTCCTACAATGAGCAGTTCTTC. Translation gives CASSYPDSSSYNEQFF. The chain is built from TRBV7-9 and TRBJ2-1, with D perhaps TRBD2 (5 bases). Trimming took 4 bases from V and 0 from J, leaving 13 bases between them. Germline V gene lookup returns CDR1 SEHNR and CDR2 FQNEAQ (reference sequence). The CDR3 contains 16 residues.

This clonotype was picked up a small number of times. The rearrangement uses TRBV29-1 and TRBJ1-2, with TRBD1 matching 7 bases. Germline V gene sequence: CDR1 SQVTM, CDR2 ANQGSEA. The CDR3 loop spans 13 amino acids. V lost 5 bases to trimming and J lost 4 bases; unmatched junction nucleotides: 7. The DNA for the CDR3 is TGCAGCGTTTCTGTTGACAGGGTCTATGGCTACACCTTC. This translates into CSVSVDRVYGYTF.

The CDR3, as DNA: TGTGCCAGCAGCGCCCGACAGGACGGGAACACTGAAGCTTTCTTT. Translating gives CASSARQDGNTEAFF. The chain joins TRBV11-3 to TRBJ1-1; tentatively, D is TRBD1 (6 bases). Germline values: CDR1 SGHNT, CDR2 YENEEA. Trimming took 5 bases from V and 1 from J, leaving 14 bases between them. The CDR3 covers 15 residues.

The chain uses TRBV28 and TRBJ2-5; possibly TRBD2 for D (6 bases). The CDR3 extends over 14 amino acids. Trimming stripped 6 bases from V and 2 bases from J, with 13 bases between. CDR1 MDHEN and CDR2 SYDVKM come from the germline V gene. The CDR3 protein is CASSLGLRQETQYF. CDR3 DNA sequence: TGTGCCAGCAGCTTAGGACTAAGGCAAGAGACCCAGTACTTC.

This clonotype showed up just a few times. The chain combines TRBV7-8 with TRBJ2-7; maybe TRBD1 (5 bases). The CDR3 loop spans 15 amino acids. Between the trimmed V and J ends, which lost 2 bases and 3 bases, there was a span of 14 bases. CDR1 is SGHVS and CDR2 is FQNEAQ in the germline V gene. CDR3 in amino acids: CASSLLPGIFYEQYV. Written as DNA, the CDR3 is TGTGCCAGCAGCTTACTCCCAGGGATCTTCTACGAGCAGTACGTC.

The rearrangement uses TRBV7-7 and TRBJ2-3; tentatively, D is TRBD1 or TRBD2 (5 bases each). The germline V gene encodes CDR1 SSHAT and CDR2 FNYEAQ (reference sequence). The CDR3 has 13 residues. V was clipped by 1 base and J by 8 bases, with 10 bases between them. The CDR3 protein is CASSLDRDPTQYF. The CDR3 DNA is TGTGCCAGCAGCTTAGATAGGGACCCTACGCAGTATTTT.

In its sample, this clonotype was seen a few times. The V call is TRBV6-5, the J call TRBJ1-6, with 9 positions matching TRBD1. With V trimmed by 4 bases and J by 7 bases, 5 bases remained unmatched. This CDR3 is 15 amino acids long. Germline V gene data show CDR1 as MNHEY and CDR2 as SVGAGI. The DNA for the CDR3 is TGTGCCAGCAGTTTACAGGGGGCGCGCAATTCACCCCTCCACTTT. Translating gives CASSLQGARNSPLHF.

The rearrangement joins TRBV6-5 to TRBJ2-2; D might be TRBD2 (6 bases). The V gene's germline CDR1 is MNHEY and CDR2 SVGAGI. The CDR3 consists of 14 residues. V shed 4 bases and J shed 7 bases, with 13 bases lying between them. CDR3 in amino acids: CASSFGGSGGELFF. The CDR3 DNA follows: TGTGCCAGCAGTTTTGGGGGGAGTGGCGGGGAGCTGTTTTTT.

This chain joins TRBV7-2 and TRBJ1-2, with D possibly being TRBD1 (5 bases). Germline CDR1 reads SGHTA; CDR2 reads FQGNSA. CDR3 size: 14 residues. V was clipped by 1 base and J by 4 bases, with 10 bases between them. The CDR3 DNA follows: TGTGCCAGCAGCTTAGATCCCAGGGCCTATGGCTACACCTTC. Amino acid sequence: CASSLDPRAYGYTF.

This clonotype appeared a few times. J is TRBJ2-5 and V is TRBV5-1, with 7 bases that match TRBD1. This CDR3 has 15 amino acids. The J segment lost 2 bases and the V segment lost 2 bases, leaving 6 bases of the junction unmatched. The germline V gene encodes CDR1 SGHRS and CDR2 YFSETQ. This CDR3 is CASSLGTVVQETQYF. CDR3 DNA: TGCGCCAGCAGCTTAGGGACAGTGGTACAAGAGACCCAGTACTTC.

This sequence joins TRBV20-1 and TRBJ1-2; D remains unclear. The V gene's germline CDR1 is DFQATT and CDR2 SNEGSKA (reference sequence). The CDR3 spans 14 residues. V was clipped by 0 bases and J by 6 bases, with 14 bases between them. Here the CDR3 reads CSARDLAEANGYTF. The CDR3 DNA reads TGCAGTGCTAGAGATCTCGCAGAGGCTAATGGCTACACCTTC.

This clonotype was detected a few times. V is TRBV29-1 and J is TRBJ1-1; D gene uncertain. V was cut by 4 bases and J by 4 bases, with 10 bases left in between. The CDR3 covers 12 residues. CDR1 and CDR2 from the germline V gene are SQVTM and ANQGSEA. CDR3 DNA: TGCAGCGTTGGAGTTATGGGCACTGAAGCTTTCTTT. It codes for CSVGVMGTEAFF. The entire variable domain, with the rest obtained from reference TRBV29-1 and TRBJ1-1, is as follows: SAVISQKPSRDICQRGTSLTIQCQVDSQVTMMFWYRQQPGQSLTLIATANQGSEATYESGFVIDKFPISRPNLTFSTLTVSNMSPEDSSIYLCSVGVMGTEAFFGQGTRLTVV.

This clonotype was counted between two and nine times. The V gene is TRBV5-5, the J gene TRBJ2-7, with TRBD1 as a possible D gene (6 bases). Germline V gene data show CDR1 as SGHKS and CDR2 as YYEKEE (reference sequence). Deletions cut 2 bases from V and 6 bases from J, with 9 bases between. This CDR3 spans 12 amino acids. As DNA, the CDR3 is TGTGCCAGCAGCTTAGGGACAAGCGAGCAGTACTTC. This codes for CASSLGTSEQYF.

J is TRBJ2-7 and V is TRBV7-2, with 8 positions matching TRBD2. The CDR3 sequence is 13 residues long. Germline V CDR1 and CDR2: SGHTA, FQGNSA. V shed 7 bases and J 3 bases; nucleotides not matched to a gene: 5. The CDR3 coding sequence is TGTGCCAGCACCCACGCGGGGGGCTACGAGCAGTACTTC. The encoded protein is CASTHAGGYEQYF.

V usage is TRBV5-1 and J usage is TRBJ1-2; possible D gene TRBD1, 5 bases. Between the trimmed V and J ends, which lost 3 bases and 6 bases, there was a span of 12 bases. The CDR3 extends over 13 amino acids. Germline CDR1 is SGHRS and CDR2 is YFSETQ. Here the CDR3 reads CASSSGFSDGYTF. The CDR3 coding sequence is TGCGCCAGCAGCTCAGGGTTTTCTGATGGCTACACCTTC.

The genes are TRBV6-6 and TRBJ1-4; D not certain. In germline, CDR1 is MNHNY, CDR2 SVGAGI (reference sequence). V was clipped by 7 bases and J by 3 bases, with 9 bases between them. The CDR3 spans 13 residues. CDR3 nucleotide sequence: TGTGCCAGCAAATCCGTCGCTAATGAAAAACTGTTTTTT. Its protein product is CASKSVANEKLFF.

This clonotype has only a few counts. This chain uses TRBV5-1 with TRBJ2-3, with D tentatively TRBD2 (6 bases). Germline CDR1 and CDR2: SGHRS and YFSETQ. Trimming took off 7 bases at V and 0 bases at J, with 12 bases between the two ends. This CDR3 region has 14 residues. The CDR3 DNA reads TGCGCCAGCGGCCCGGGGACTAGCACAGATACGCAGTATTTT. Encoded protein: CASGPGTSTDTQYF.

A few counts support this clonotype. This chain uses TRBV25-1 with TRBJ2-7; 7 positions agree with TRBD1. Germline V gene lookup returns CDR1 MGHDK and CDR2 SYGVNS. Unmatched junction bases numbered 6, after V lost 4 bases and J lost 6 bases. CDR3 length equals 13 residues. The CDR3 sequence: CASSGPTGTEQYV. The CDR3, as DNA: TGTGCCAGCAGTGGGCCGACAGGGACCGAGCAGTACGTC.

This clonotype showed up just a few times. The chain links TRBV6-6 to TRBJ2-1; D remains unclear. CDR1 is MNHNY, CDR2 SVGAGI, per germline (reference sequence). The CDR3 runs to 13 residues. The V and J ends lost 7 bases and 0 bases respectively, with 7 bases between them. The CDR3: CASITSSYNEQFF. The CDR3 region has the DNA TGTGCCAGCATTACCAGCTCCTACAATGAGCAGTTCTTC.

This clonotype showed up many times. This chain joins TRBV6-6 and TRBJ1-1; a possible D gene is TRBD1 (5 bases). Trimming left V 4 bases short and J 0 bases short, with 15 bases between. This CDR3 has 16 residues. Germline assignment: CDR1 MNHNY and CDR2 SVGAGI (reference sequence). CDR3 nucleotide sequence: TGTGCCAGCAGTTTCGGGACCGGAACAATGAACACTGAAGCTTTCTTT. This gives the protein CASSFGTGTMNTEAFF.

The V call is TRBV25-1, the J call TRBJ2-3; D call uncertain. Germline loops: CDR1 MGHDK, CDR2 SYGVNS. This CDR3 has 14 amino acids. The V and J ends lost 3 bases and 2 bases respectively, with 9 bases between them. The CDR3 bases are TGTGCCAGCAGTGACGGCGGCCTCACAGATACGCAGTATTTT. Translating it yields CASSDGGLTDTQYF. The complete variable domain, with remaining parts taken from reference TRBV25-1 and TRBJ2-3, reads EADIYQTPRYLVIGTGKKITLECSQTMGHDKMYWYQQDPGMELHLIHYSYGVNSTEKGDLSSESTVSRIRTEHFPLTLESARPSHTSQYLCASSDGGLTDTQYFGPGTRLTVL.

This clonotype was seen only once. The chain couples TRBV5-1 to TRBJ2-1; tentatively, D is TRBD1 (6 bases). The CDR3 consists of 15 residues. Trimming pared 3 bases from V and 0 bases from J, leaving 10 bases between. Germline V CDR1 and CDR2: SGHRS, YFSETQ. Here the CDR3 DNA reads TGCGCCAGCAGCTCGGGACACCGCTCCTACAATGAGCAGTTCTTC. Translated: CASSSGHRSYNEQFF.

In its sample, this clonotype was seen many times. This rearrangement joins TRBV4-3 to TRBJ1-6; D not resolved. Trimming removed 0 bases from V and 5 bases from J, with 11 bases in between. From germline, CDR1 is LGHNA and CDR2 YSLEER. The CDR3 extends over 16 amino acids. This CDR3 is CASSQEWPPDNSPLHF. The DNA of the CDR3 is TGCGCCAGCAGCCAAGAATGGCCCCCCGATAATTCACCCCTCCACTTT.

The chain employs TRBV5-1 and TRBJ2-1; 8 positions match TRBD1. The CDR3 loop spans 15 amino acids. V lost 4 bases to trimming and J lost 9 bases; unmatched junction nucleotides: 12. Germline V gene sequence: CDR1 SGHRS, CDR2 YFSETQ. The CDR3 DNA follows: TGCGCCAGCAGCCGAACCCCAGGGGGCGAGGGTGAGCAGTTCTTC. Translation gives CASSRTPGGEGEQFF.